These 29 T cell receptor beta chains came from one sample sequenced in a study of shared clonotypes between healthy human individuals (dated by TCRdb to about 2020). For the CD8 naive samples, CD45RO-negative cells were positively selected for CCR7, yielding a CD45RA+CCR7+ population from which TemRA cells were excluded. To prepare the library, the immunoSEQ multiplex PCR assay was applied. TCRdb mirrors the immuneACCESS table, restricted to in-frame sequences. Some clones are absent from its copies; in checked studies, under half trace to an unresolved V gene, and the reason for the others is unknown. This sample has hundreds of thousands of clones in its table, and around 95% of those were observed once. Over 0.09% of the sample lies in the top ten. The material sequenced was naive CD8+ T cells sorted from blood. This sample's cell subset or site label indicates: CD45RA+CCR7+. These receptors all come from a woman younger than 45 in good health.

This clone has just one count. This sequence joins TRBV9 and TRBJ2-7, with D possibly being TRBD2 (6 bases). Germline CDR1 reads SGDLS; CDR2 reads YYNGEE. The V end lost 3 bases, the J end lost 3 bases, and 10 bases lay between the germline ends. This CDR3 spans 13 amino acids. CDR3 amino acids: CASSAGGDYEQYF. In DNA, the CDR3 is TGTGCCAGCAGCGCCGGCGGGGACTACGAGCAGTACTTC.

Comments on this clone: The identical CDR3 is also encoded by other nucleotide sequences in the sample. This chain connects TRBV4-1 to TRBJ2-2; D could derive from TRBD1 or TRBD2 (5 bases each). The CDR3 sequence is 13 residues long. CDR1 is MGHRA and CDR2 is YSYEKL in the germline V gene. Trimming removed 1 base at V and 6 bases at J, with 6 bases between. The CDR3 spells CASSQGGSGELFF. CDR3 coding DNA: TGCGCCAGCAGCCAAGGGGGGTCCGGGGAGCTGTTTTTT.

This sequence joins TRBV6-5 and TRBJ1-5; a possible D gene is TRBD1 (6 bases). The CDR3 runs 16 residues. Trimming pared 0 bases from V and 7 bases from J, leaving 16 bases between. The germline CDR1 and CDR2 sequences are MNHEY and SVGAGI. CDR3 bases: TGTGCCAGCAGTTACTCGCCTCTGGGGGGCGGACAGCCCCAGCATTTT. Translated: CASSYSPLGGGQPQHF.

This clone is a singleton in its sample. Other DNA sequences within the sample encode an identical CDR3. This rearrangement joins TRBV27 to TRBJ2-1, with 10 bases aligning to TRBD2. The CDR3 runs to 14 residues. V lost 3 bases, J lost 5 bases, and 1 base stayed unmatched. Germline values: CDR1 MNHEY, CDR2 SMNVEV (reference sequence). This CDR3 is CASSFLAGDNEQFF. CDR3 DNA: TGTGCCAGCAGTTTTCTAGCGGGGGACAATGAGCAGTTCTTC.

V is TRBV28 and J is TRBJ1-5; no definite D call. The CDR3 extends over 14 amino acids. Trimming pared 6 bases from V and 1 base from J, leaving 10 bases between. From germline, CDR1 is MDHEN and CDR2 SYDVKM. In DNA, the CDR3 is TGTGCCAGCAGCCATGGTTTCAGCAATCAGCCCCAGCATTTT. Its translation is CASSHGFSNQPQHF. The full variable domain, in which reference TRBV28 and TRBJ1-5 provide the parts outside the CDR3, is DVKVTQSSRYLVKRTGEKVFLECVQDMDHENMFWYRQDPGLGLRLIYFSYDVKMKEKGDIPEGYSVSREKKERFSLILESASTNQTSMYLCASSHGFSNQPQHFGDGTRLSIL.

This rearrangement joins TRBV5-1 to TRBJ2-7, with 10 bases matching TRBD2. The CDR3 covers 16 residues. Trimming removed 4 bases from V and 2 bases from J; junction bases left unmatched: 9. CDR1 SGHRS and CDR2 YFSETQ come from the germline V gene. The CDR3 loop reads CASSIEAGGPTYEQYF. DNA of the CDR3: TGCGCCAGCAGCATCGAAGCGGGAGGGCCCACCTACGAGCAGTACTTC.

The CDR3 spells CASSPTGQVRHTEAFF. The CDR3, as DNA: TGTGCCAGCAGCCCAACAGGACAGGTCCGTCACACTGAAGCTTTCTTT. The rearrangement links TRBV13 to TRBJ1-1; TRBD1 aligns across 7 bases. Per the germline V gene, CDR1 is PRHDT and CDR2 is FYEKMQ (reference sequence). This CDR3 spans 16 amino acids. The junction had 12 bases not matched to a gene; V was cut back by 5 bases and J by 3 bases.

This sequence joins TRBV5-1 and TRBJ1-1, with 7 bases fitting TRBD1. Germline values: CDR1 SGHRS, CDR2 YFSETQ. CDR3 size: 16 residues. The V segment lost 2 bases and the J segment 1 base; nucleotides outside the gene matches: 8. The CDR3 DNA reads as TGCGCCAGCAGCTTTGTTTACAGGGGTCGGAACACTGAAGCTTTCTTT. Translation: CASSFVYRGRNTEAFF.

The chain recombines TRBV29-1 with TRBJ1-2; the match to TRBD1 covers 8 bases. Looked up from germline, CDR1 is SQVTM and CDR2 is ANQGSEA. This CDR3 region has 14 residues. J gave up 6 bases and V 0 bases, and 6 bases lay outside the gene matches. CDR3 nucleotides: TGCAGCGTTGAAGACCGCGGACAGGGTAATGGCTACACCTTC. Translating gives CSVEDRGQGNGYTF.

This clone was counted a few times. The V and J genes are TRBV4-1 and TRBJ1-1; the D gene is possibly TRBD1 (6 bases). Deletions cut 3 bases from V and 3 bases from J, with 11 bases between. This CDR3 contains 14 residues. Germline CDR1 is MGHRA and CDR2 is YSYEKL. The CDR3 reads CASSHRQEYTEAFF. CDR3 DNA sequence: TGCGCCAGCAGCCATCGACAGGAGTACACTGAAGCTTTCTTT.

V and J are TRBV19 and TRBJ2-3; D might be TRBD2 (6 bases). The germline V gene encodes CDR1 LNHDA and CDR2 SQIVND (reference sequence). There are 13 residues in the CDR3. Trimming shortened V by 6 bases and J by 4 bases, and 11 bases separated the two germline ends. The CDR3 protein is CASSPRRADTQYF. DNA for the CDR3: TGTGCCAGTAGCCCCAGGAGGGCAGATACGCAGTATTTT. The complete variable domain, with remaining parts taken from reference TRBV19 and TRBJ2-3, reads DGGITQSPKYLFRKEGQNVTLSCEQNLNHDAMYWYRQDPGQGLRLIYYSQIVNDFQKGDIAEGYSVSREKKESFPLTVTSAQKNPTAFYLCASSPRRADTQYFGPGTRLTVL.

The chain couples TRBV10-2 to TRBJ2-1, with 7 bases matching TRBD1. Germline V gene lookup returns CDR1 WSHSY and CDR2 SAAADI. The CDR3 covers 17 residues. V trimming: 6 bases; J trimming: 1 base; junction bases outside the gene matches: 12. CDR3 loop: CASRDPRGFRSYNEQFF. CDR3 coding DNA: TGCGCCAGCAGGGACCCCAGGGGGTTCAGGTCCTACAATGAGCAGTTCTTC.

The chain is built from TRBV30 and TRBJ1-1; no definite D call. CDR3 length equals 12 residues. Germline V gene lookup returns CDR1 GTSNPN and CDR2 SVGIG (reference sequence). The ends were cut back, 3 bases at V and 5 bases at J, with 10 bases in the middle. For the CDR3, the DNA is TGTGCCTGGAGGGATAAGAGGACTGAAGCTTTCTTT. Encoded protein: CAWRDKRTEAFF.

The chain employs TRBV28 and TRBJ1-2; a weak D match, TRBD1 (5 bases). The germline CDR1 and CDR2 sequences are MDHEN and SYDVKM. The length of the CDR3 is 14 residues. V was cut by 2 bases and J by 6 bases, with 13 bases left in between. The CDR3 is CASSLDTAGHGYTF. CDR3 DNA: TGTGCCAGCAGTTTAGACACCGCGGGGCATGGCTACACCTTC.

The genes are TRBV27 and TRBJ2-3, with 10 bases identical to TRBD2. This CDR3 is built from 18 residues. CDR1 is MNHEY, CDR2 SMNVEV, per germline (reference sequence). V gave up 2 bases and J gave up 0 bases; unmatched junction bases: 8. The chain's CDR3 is CASSLSLAGVVSTDTQYF. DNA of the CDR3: TGTGCCAGCAGTTTAAGCCTAGCGGGAGTGGTTAGCACAGATACGCAGTATTTT.

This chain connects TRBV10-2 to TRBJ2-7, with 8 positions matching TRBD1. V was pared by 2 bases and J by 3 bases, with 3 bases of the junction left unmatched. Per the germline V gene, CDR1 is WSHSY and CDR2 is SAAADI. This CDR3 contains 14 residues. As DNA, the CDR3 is TGCGCCAGCAGTGAGGACAGGGGACGCTACGAGCAGTACTTC. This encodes CASSEDRGRYEQYF.

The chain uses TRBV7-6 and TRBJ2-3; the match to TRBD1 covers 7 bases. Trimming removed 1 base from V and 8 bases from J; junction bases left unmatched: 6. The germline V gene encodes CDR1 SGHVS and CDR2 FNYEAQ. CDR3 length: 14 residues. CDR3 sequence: CASSLGQGDSTQYF. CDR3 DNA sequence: TGTGCCAGCAGCTTAGGACAAGGGGACAGTACGCAGTATTTT.

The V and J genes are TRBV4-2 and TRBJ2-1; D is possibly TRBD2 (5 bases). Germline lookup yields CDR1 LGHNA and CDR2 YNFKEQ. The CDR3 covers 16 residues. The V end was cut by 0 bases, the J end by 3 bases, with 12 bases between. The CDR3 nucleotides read TGTGCCAGCAGCCAAGATGGCGGGCTACTCTACAATGAGCAGTTCTTC. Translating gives CASSQDGGLLYNEQFF.

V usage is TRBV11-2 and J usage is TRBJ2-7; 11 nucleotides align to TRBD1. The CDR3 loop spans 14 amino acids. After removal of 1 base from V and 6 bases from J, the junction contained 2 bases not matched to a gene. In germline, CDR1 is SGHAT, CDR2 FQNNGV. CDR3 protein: CASSLGTGGGEQYF. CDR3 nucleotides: TGTGCCAGCAGCTTAGGGACAGGGGGCGGCGAGCAGTACTTC.

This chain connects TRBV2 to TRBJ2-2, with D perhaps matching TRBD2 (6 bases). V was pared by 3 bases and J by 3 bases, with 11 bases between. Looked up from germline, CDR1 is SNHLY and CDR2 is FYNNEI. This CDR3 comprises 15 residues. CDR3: CASSDPGLYTGELFF. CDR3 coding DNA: TGTGCCAGCAGTGACCCGGGACTTTACACCGGGGAGCTGTTTTTT.

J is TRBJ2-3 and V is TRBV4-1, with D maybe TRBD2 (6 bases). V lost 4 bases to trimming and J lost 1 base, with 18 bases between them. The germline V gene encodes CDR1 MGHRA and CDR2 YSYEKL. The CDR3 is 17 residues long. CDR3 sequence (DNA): TGCGCCAGCAGCCTCGAGGGGTTCCCTAGCGGCACAGATACGCAGTATTTT. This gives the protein CASSLEGFPSGTDTQYF.

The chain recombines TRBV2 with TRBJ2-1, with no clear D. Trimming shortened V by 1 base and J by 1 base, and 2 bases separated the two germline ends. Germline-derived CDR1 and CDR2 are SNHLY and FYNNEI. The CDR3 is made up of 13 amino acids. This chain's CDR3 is CASSEESYNEQFF. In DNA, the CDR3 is TGTGCCAGCAGTGAAGAGTCCTACAATGAGCAGTTCTTC.

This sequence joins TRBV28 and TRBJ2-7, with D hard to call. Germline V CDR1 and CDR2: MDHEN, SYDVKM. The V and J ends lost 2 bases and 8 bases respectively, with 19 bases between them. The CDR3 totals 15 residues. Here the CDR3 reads CASSLSGTASFQQYF. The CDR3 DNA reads TGTGCCAGCAGTTTAAGTGGTACCGCCTCCTTTCAGCAGTACTTC.

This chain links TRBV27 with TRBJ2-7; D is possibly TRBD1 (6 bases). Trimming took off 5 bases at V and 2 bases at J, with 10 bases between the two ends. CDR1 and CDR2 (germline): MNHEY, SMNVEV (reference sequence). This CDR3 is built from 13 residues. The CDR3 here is CASSNWTAYEQYF. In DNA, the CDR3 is TGTGCCAGCAGTAACTGGACAGCCTACGAGCAGTACTTC.

The CDR3 sequence: CASSLAVSYNEQFF. CDR3 DNA sequence: TGTGCCAGCAGTCTAGCGGTTTCCTACAATGAGCAGTTCTTC. This chain connects TRBV25-1 to TRBJ2-1; the match to TRBD2 covers 7 bases. The CDR3 has 14 residues. V shed 5 bases and J 1 base; nucleotides not matched to a gene: 2. Germline V CDR1 and CDR2: MGHDK, SYGVNS.

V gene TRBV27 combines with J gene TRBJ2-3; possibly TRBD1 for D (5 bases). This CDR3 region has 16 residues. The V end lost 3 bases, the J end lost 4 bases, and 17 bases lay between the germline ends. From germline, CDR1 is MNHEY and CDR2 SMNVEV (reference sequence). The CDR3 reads CASSLGAGSPPDTQYF. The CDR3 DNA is TGTGCCAGCAGTTTGGGTGCAGGGTCCCCCCCAGATACGCAGTATTTT.

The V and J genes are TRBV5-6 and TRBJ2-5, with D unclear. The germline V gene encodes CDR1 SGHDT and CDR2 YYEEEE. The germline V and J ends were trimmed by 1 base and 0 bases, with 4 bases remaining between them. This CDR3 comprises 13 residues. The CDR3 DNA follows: TGTGCCAGCAGCTTGAGATACCAAGAGACCCAGTACTTC. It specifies CASSLRYQETQYF.

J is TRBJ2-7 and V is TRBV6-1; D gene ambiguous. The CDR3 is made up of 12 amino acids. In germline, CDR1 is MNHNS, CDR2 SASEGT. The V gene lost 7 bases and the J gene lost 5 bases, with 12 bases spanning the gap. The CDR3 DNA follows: TGTGCCAGCACAAACGCACCGGACGAGCAGTACTTC. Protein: CASTNAPDEQYF.

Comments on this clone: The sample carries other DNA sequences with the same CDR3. The CDR3 reads CASSPPGDTEAFF. The CDR3, as DNA: TGTGCCAGCAGTCCGCCGGGGGACACTGAAGCTTTCTTT. The rearrangement uses TRBV7-9 and TRBJ1-1; D possibly corresponds to TRBD1 (5 bases). There are 13 residues in the CDR3. The V end was cut by 6 bases, the J end by 3 bases, with 11 bases between. CDR1 is SEHNR, CDR2 FQNEAQ, per germline (reference sequence).